The 5 T cell receptor beta chains given below trace back to one sample, sequenced in a study of blood T cell repertoires in COVID-19. Data came from immunoSEQ multiplex PCR; TCRdb stores just in-frame clones and leaves some out. This sample has 60,000 to 65,000 clones, with 88% found just once. Source material: peripheral blood. The receptors originated from a man aged 45-65 years with active COVID-19.

The rearrangement links TRBV7-3 to TRBJ2-3; D gene uncertain. The CDR3 consists of 13 residues. With 4 bases removed from V and 6 bases from J, the gap between germline ends came to 11 bases. Germline CDR1 reads SGHTA; CDR2 reads FQGTGA. The DNA of the CDR3 is TGTGCCAGCAGCTCCTCGTACTGGGATACGCAGTATTTT. Residues: CASSSSYWDTQYF.

J is TRBJ1-2 and V is TRBV4-2; unclear D gene. In germline, CDR1 is LGHNA, CDR2 YNFKEQ. CDR3 size: 15 residues. The ends were cut back, 0 bases at V and 8 bases at J, with 16 bases in the middle. The CDR3 reads CASSQDYETQRGYTF. DNA of the CDR3: TGTGCCAGCAGCCAAGATTACGAGACACAGAGAGGCTACACCTTC.

The CDR3 reads CASSPPGRGGSDTQYF. The CDR3 DNA reads TGTGCCAGCTCACCACCGGGGCGGGGAGGGTCGGATACGCAGTATTTT. This chain joins TRBV18 and TRBJ2-3, with TRBD2 identical over 7 bases. Germline V gene lookup returns CDR1 KGHSH and CDR2 LQKENI. The CDR3 has 16 amino acids. V was pared by 0 bases and J by 6 bases, with 9 bases of the junction left unmatched.

The chain couples TRBV21-1 to TRBJ2-5; the table calls TRBD2, which could not be checked here. TRBV21-1 is reported as a pseudogene. This CDR3 contains 15 residues. CDR3 in amino acids: CASSIRALPQETQYF. The CDR3 coding sequence is TGTGCCAGCAGCATCAGAGCACTACCCCAAGAGACCCAGTACTTC.

The chain links TRBV6-2 or TRBV6-3 to TRBJ2-1, with no clear D. The germline V gene has CDR1 MNHEY and CDR2 SVGEGT. Between the trimmed V and J ends, which lost 5 bases and 9 bases, there was a span of 14 bases. The CDR3 is made up of 13 amino acids. The CDR3 sequence: CASSNNLVGEQFF. The CDR3 DNA reads TGTGCCAGCAGTAACAACCTAGTGGGTGAGCAGTTCTTC.